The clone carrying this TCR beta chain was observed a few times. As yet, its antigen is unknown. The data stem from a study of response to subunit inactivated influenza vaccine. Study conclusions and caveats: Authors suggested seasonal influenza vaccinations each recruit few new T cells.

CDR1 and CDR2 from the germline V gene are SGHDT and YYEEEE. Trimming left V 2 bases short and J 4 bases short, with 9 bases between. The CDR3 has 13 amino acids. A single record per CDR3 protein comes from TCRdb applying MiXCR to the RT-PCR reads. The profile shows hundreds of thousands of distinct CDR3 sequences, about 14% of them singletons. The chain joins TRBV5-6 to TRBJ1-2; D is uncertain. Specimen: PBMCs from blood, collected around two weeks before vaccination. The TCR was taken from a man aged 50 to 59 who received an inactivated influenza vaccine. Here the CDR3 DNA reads TGTGCCAGCAGCTTAGATACGGTCTATGGCTACACCTTC. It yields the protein CASSLDTVYGYTF.